These 2 T cell receptor beta chains came from one sample sequenced in a study of blood T cells in healthy people across ages. Alongside a J-beta primer mix, a sample-barcoded 5' primer served in a second PCR lasting about 6 to 12 cycles. Each CDR3 protein is one row after TCRdb ran MiXCR on the 5' RACE reads. The table lists around 940,000 distinct CDR3 sequences, roughly half of them singletons. The specimen was blood. Receptors were obtained from a woman between 55 and 75 years old in good health.

This chain links TRBV7-2 with TRBJ2-2; D remains ambiguous. The germline V and J ends were trimmed by 3 bases and 6 bases, with 8 bases remaining between them. Germline V gene lookup returns CDR1 SGHTA and CDR2 FQGNSA. This CDR3 contains 13 residues. The CDR3 here is CASSFVTPGELFF. The CDR3 DNA is TGTGCCAGCAGCTTCGTCACGCCCGGGGAGCTGTTTTTT.

The sample holds a few counts of this clonotype. The chain has TRBV29-1 and TRBJ1-1; tentatively, D is TRBD1 (5 bases). Trimming shortened V by 7 bases and J by 2 bases, and 17 bases separated the two germline ends. Germline CDR1 reads SQVTM; CDR2 reads ANQGSEA. The CDR3 covers 14 residues. This CDR3 reads CSGEGRLGNTEAFF. The CDR3 DNA reads as TGCAGCGGGGAGGGGCGTTTGGGAAACACTGAAGCTTTCTTT.